Each of the 22 T cell receptor beta chains below was sequenced from the same sample in a study of neurological immune-mediated disorders. From the 5' RACE reads, TCRdb called clonotypes with MiXCR, one entry per CDR3 protein. The sample yields 50,000 or so distinct CDR3 sequences, about an eighth seen once. Sequences were obtained from PBMCs. All receptors derive from a man between 60 and 75 years old in good health.

This clonotype was detected a few times. This sequence joins TRBV14 and TRBJ1-1; D is unclear. Germline V CDR1 and CDR2: SGHDN, FVKESK. The CDR3 length is 13 residues. Trimming shortened V by 0 bases and J by 7 bases, and 9 bases separated the two germline ends. CDR3 sequence: CASSQDRRFEAFF. In DNA, the CDR3 is TGTGCCAGCAGCCAAGATCGAAGGTTTGAAGCTTTCTTT.

This clonotype was picked up many times. This sequence joins TRBV5-1 and TRBJ2-2; the D is unclear. The CDR3 contains 15 residues. Deletions cut 2 bases from V and 0 bases from J, with 8 bases between. From germline, CDR1 is SGHRS and CDR2 YFSETQ. CDR3 sequence: CASSFGNANTGELFF. CDR3 in DNA: TGCGCCAGCAGCTTCGGAAACGCGAACACCGGGGAGCTGTTTTTT.

There are many counts of this clonotype. The gene calls are TRBV4-2 and TRBJ1-3; perhaps TRBD1 as D (5 bases). CDR1 LGHNA and CDR2 YNFKEQ come from the germline V gene. This CDR3 is 17 amino acids long. V gave up 0 bases and J gave up 0 bases, with 12 bases separating them. The CDR3 here is CASSQEVQASSGNTIYF. The CDR3 nucleotides read TGTGCCAGCAGCCAAGAGGTACAGGCGAGCTCTGGAAACACCATATATTTT.

This clonotype has at least ten counts. The chain employs TRBV20-1 and TRBJ1-5; maybe TRBD1 (5 bases). The germline CDR1 and CDR2 sequences are DFQATT and SNEGSKA (reference sequence). The CDR3 length is 13 residues. Trimming removed 1 base from V and 1 base from J, with 5 bases in between. The CDR3 loop is CSARGQSNQPQHF. The CDR3 DNA sequence: TGCAGTGCTAGAGGACAGAGCAATCAGCCCCAGCATTTT.

This clonotype was recorded many times. The gene calls are TRBV20-1 and TRBJ2-7; 8 positions match TRBD2. Germline CDR1 is DFQATT and CDR2 is SNEGSKA (reference sequence). The CDR3 consists of 14 residues. The V gene end was trimmed by 3 bases and the J gene end by 1 base; junction bases not matched to a gene: 5. The CDR3 spells CSASGGVGSYEQYF. The CDR3 region has the DNA TGCAGTGCTAGCGGGGGGGTGGGGTCCTACGAGCAGTACTTC.

This clonotype was detected many times. The gene calls are TRBV18 and TRBJ2-1; perhaps TRBD2 as D (6 bases). From germline, CDR1 is KGHSH and CDR2 LQKENI. This CDR3 spans 13 amino acids. V dropped 3 bases and J dropped 10 bases, with 13 bases sitting between them. The CDR3 DNA reads as TGTGCCAGCTCACCCCGGGAGCTCGGGGAGCAGTTCTTC. Amino acid sequence: CASSPRELGEQFF.

For this clonotype: A much larger clone lies one base from this, so it may be a read error. This CDR3 is CARSLAGGNYPDTQYF. The DNA of the CDR3 is TGTGCCAGAAGCTTGGCCGGGGGGAATTATCCAGATACGCAGTATTTT. The V call is TRBV5-6, the J call TRBJ2-3; 7 nucleotides match TRBD2. Germline V gene data show CDR1 as SGHDT and CDR2 as YYEEEE. The CDR3 has 16 residues.

This clonotype has ten or more counts. The rearrangement uses TRBV27 and TRBJ2-7; D is possibly TRBD2 (7 bases). The germline V gene encodes CDR1 MNHEY and CDR2 SMNVEV (reference sequence). With 3 bases removed from V and 5 bases from J, the gap between germline ends came to 14 bases. The CDR3 has 14 residues. In DNA, the CDR3 is TGTGCCAGCAGTTTTCGGGGGGCGCGGGACGAGCAGTACTTC. This sequence encodes CASSFRGARDEQYF.

This clonotype was seen many times. The chain couples TRBV15 to TRBJ2-5, with a tentative D call TRBD2 (7 bases). Trimming left V 1 base short and J 10 bases short, with 16 bases between. Germline CDR1 and CDR2: LNHNV and YYDKDF (reference sequence). This CDR3 has 14 amino acids. The CDR3 loop is CATSRGAGAPRQYF. In nucleotides, the CDR3 is TGTGCCACCAGCAGAGGTGCGGGGGCCCCCCGCCAGTACTTC.

The table lists this clonotype with many counts. The J gene is TRBJ1-1, the V gene TRBV12-3 or TRBV12-4; 10 nucleotides line up with TRBD1. V lost 6 bases and J lost 1; bases outside the gene matches: 5. This CDR3 contains 15 residues. CDR3 sequence (DNA): TGTGCCAGCAGACTCAGACAGGGGGCGAACACTGAAGCTTTCTTT. Translating gives CASRLRQGANTEAFF.

At least ten counts were recorded for this clonotype. V and J are TRBV3-1 and TRBJ1-1; D gene uncertain. CDR3 length: 12 amino acids. From germline, CDR1 is LGHDT and CDR2 YNNKEL (reference sequence). V dropped 1 base and J dropped 9 bases, with 9 bases sitting between them. This CDR3 reads CASSQGERKAFF. CDR3 in DNA: TGTGCCAGCAGCCAAGGGGAGAGGAAAGCTTTCTTT.

This clonotype was seen many times. The rearrangement links TRBV6-5 to TRBJ1-2; D may be TRBD1 (5 bases). This CDR3 contains 13 residues. Germline V gene data show CDR1 as MNHEY and CDR2 as SVGAGI. With 7 bases removed from V and 8 bases from J, the gap between germline ends came to 17 bases. The CDR3, as DNA: TGTGCCAGCATCGGGGCAGGGTTAGGGGGCTACACCTTC. Encoded protein: CASIGAGLGGYTF.

This clonotype was observed many times. In nucleotides, the CDR3 is TGCAGTGCTAGAGCGGGGGGGCAATACAATGAGCAGTTCTTC. Translation gives CSARAGGQYNEQFF. The rearrangement uses TRBV20-1 and TRBJ2-1; 8 nucleotides align to TRBD2. Germline-derived CDR1 and CDR2 are DFQATT and SNEGSKA (reference sequence). The CDR3 loop spans 14 amino acids. Trimming cost V 1 base and J 4 bases; bases outside gene matches: 3.

This clonotype was detected many times. CDR3: CASARLDTQYF. DNA for the CDR3: TGTGCCAGCGCGAGGTTGGATACGCAGTATTTT. The V gene is TRBV14, the J gene TRBJ2-3, with no clear D. Germline CDR1 SGHDN, CDR2 FVKESK. There are 11 residues in the CDR3. The V end lost 8 bases, the J end lost 6 bases, and 9 bases lay between the germline ends. Full variable domain (outside the CDR3, taken from reference TRBV14 and TRBJ2-3): EAGVTQFPSHSVIEKGQTVTLRCDPISGHDNLYWYRRVMGKEIKFLLHFVKESKQDESGMPNNRFLAERTGGTYSTLKVQPAELEDSGVYFCASARLDTQYFGPGTRLTVL.

This rearrangement joins TRBV6-6 to TRBJ2-1; D not resolved. The CDR3 is made up of 12 amino acids. With 8 bases removed from V and 6 bases from J, the gap between germline ends came to 11 bases. Germline V gene data show CDR1 as MNHNY and CDR2 as SVGAGI (reference sequence). DNA of the CDR3: TGTGCCAGCCGCGACTCGGCCAATGAGCAGTTCTTC. Encoded protein: CASRDSANEQFF.

This clonotype was detected many times. The gene calls are TRBV27 and TRBJ2-5; possibly TRBD1 for D (6 bases). The CDR3 runs 13 residues. Trimming cost V 11 bases and J 5 bases, with 18 bases left between them. Germline V gene data show CDR1 as MNHEY and CDR2 as SMNVEV (reference sequence). The CDR3 DNA reads TGTGCCTCGTCAGGGGCGCGGCGGGAGACCCAGTACTTC. This sequence encodes CASSGARRETQYF.

The sample holds many counts of this clonotype. The CDR3 protein is CASSLRPPMNTEAFF. In DNA form, the CDR3 reads TGTGCCAGCAGTTTACGACCCCCAATGAACACTGAAGCTTTCTTT. This chain links TRBV27 with TRBJ1-1, with D hard to call. Germline CDR1 reads MNHEY; CDR2 reads SMNVEV (reference sequence). The CDR3 covers 15 residues. Trimming took 2 bases from V and 0 from J, leaving 10 bases between them.

The rearrangement uses TRBV7-6 and TRBJ2-1; no firm D call. Germline-derived CDR1 and CDR2 are SGHVS and FNYEAQ. V was pared by 8 bases and J by 5 bases, with 7 bases between. The length of the CDR3 is 11 residues. The CDR3 bases are TGTGCCAGCCGAGGAGACAATGAGCAGTTCTTC. Its protein is CASRGDNEQFF.

This clonotype has a count of ten or more. The gene calls are TRBV28 and TRBJ1-2; weak D call: TRBD1 (5 bases). The CDR3 length is 14 residues. The germline V gene encodes CDR1 MDHEN and CDR2 SYDVKM. Trimming stripped 8 bases from V and 0 bases from J, with 13 bases between. CDR3 sequence: CASRSLGPNYGYTF. Written as DNA, the CDR3 is TGTGCCAGCCGTTCTTTGGGACCTAACTATGGCTACACCTTC.

This chain uses TRBV5-1 with TRBJ2-2; TRBD1 might be the D (5 bases). The CDR3 runs 16 residues. With 6 bases removed from V and 2 bases from J, the gap between germline ends came to 17 bases. Germline lookup yields CDR1 SGHRS and CDR2 YFSETQ. As DNA, the CDR3 is TGCGCCAGCATCTTCCAGGGCGCGTCTAACACCGGGGAGCTGTTTTTT. Translated: CASIFQGASNTGELFF.

This clonotype was seen at least ten times. The chain joins TRBV10-3 to TRBJ2-5; D perhaps matches TRBD2 (6 bases). The CDR3 runs 16 residues. V lost 4 bases and J 4 bases, leaving 19 bases between the germline ends. From germline, CDR1 is ENHRY and CDR2 SYGVKD. The CDR3 nucleotides read TGTGCCATCAGTGCCCAAGGAGGAGGGGCGCGAGAGACCCAGTACTTC. It is translated as CAISAQGGGARETQYF.

Many counts were recorded for this clonotype. J is TRBJ2-3 and V is TRBV20-1; D is uncertain. This CDR3 is 11 amino acids long. The V end was cut by 3 bases, the J end by 6 bases, with 7 bases between. Germline V gene sequence: CDR1 DFQATT, CDR2 SNEGSKA (reference sequence). The CDR3 DNA sequence: TGCAGTGCTAGCTTAGTGGATACGCAGTATTTT. Protein product: CSASLVDTQYF.